Listed below are T cell receptor beta chains from one sample, sequenced in a study of CD8+ T cells in alopecia areata. Profiling relied on immunoSEQ multiplex PCR, and the TCRdb table lists in-frame clones only, not all of them. Here the sample spans about 140,000 clones, about three fifths being singletons. Sequencing input: CD4+ T cells sorted from blood. The receptors stem from a human donor in good health. CDR3s include the opening cysteine and the closing phenylalanine or tryptophan. The D gene is left open where the match is weak. Part of the rows lack a size; the others show once, few, many or a class for expanded clones.

>-|TRBD2|TRBJ2-3|TRBV30
CAWKVLAGVPDTQYF
TGTGCCTGGAAGGTCCTAGCGGGAGTCCCAGATACGCAGTATTTT
>few|-|TRBJ1-1|TRBV5-1
CASSLPGNTEAFF
TGCGCCAGCAGCTTACCAGGGAACACTGAAGCTTTCTTT
>-|-|TRBJ2-2|TRBV10-3
CAINPGTPNTGELFF
TGTGCCATCAATCCCGGGACACCGAACACCGGGGAGCTGTTTTTT
>few|-|TRBJ1-5|TRBV6-5
CASSPGAFQPQHF
TGTGCCAGCAGCCCAGGGGCTTTCCAGCCCCAGCATTTT
>-|-|TRBJ2-5|TRBV7-9
CASSLVPSETQYF
TGTGCCAGCAGCTTAGTGCCTTCAGAGACCCAGTACTTC
>-|-|TRBJ1-1|TRBV5-1
CASSQTGGSTEAFF
TGCGCCAGCAGCCAAACGGGGGGAAGCACTGAAGCTTTCTTT
>-|-|TRBJ2-1|TRBV7-2
CASGPFLNNEQFF
TGTGCCAGCGGACCTTTTCTAAACAATGAGCAGTTCTTC
>-|TRBD2|TRBJ2-1|TRBV30
CAWTSGRYEQFF
TGTGCCTGGACTAGCGGGAGGTATGAGCAGTTCTTC
>-|TRBD2|TRBJ2-2|TRBV30
CAPGAGGNTGELFF
TGTGCCCCCGGCGCGGGAGGTAACACCGGGGAGCTGTTTTTT
>-|TRBD1|TRBJ1-4|TRBV2
CASRVTGGKWSNEKLFF
TGTGCCAGCAGGGTAACAGGGGGCAAGTGGTCTAATGAAAAACTGTTTTTT
>-|-|TRBJ2-1|TRBV27
CASSLSWGSYNEQFF
TGTGCCAGCAGTTTATCTTGGGGCTCCTACAATGAGCAGTTCTTC
>-|TRBD1|TRBJ2-3|TRBV9
CASSPQATGTDTQYF
TGTGCCAGCAGCCCGCAAGCGACAGGGACGGATACGCAGTATTTT
>-|-|TRBJ1-2|TRBV29-1
CSVDGYGYTF
TGCAGCGTTGATGGGTATGGCTACACCTTC
>-|-|TRBJ2-7|TRBV7-6
CASSPGLYEQYF
TGTGCCAGCAGTCCGGGACTCTACGAGCAGTACTTC
>-|-|TRBJ2-5|TRBV29-1
CSVELAGETQYF
TGCAGCGTGGAACTAGCCGGAGAGACCCAGTACTTC
>-|-|TRBJ1-5|TRBV6-5
CASSYSRHQPQHF
TGTGCCAGCAGTTACTCGAGGCATCAGCCCCAGCATTTT
>few|TRBD2|TRBJ2-7|TRBV29-1
CSVGTSGTYEQYF
TGCAGCGTCGGGACTAGCGGGACCTACGAGCAGTACTTC
>few|-|TRBJ2-4|TRBV7-9
CASSGPEDIQYF
TGTGCCAGCAGCGGTCCTGAGGACATTCAGTACTTC
>few|-|TRBJ2-2|TRBV29-1
CSVSFNTGELFF
TGCAGCGTTTCCTTCAACACCGGGGAGCTGTTTTTT
>-|TRBD2|TRBJ2-1|TRBV4-1
CASSLLLAGSYNEQFF
TGCGCCAGCAGCCTCCTACTAGCGGGCTCCTACAATGAGCAGTTCTTC
>few|-|TRBJ2-1|TRBV14
CASSQDLVSDEQFF
TGTGCCAGCAGCCAAGATCTAGTTAGCGATGAGCAGTTCTTC
>-|TRBD1|TRBJ1-3|TRBV4-1
CASSGGRDRGFFFSGNTIYF
TGCGCCAGCAGCGGCGGTCGGGACAGGGGTTTCTTTTTTTCTGGAAACACCATATATTTT
>few|TRBD2|TRBJ2-7|TRBV7-9
CASGPLIAGSYEQYF
TGTGCCAGCGGCCCCTTGATAGCGGGATCCTACGAGCAGTACTTC
>few|-|TRBJ1-5|TRBV2
CASRLRRDSNQPQHF
TGTGCCAGCAGGCTCCGACGGGATAGCAATCAGCCCCAGCATTTT
>few|-|TRBJ2-1|TRBV25-1
CASNTGTYNEQFF
TGTGCCAGCAACACCGGGACCTACAATGAGCAGTTCTTC
>-|-|TRBJ1-2|TRBV11-2
CASSTLTRNTNYGYTF
TGTGCCAGCAGCACCCTGACACGAAACACTAACTATGGCTACACCTTC
>-|-|TRBJ1-1|TRBV29-1
CSVQRWSDTEAFF
TGCAGCGTTCAAAGGTGGTCGGACACTGAAGCTTTCTTT
>-|-|TRBJ1-2|TRBV29-1
CSVLDGYTF
TGCAGCGTTTTGGATGGCTACACCTTC
>few|-|TRBJ1-2|TRBV19
CASKIGGSYGYTF
TGTGCCAGTAAAATTGGGGGAAGCTATGGCTACACCTTC
>-|-|TRBJ2-7|TRBV7-9
CASSLTRVYEQYF
TGTGCCAGCAGCTTAACAAGAGTCTACGAGCAGTACTTC
>-|TRBD1|TRBJ1-1|TRBV2
CASSDTIGQGAFF
TGTGCCAGCAGTGACACGATAGGACAGGGAGCTTTCTTT
>few|TRBD2|TRBJ2-7|TRBV29-1
CSVGTSYEQYF
TGCAGCGTTGGGACTAGCTACGAGCAGTACTTC